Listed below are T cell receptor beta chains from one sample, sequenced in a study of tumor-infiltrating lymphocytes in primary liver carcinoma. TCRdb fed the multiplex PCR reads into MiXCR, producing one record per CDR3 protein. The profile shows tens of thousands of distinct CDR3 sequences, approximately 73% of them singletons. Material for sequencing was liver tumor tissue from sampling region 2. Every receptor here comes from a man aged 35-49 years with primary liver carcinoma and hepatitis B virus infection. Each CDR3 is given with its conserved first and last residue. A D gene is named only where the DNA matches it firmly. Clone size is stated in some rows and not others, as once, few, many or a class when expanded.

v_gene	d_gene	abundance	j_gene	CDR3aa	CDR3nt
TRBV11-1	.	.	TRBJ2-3	CASSSGGGSVGARADTQYF	TGTGCCAGCAGCTCAGGGGGAGGCTCTGTTGGAGCCCGCGCAGATACGCAGTATTTT
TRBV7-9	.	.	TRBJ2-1	CTSSQSLVNKQFF	TGTACCAGCAGCCAATCTCTGGTGAATAAGCAGTTCTTC
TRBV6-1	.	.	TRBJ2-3	CASDEVYMQYF	TGCGCCAGCGATGAGGTTTACATGCAGTATTTT
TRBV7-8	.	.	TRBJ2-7	CASSLARGWTYEQYF	TGTGCCAGCAGCTTAGCGCGGGGCTGGACCTACGAGCAGTACTTC
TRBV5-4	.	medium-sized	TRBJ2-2	CASRPGANTGELFF	TGTGCCAGCAGGCCAGGGGCGAACACCGGGGAGCTGTTTTTT
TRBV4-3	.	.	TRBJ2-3	CASSLDHGTGTQYF	TGCGCCAGCAGCCTAGATCATGGCACAGGTACGCAGTATTTT
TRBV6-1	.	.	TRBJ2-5	CVSSEVGALGDLIREIQYF	TGTGTCAGCAGTGAAGTCGGAGCCTTGGGGGACCTAATAAGGGAGATTCAGTACTTC
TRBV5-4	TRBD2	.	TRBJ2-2	CASSSLQAGGTGKLFF	TGTGCCAGCAGCTCCCTTCAAGCGGGAGGAACCGGGAAGCTGTTTTTT
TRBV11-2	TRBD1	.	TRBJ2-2	CASSLWTGVTGELFF	TGTGCTAGCAGCTTGTGGACAGGGGTGACCGGGGAGCTGTTTTTT
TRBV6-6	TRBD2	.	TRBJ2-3	CASSDSGSDTQCF	TGTGCCAGCAGTGATAGCGGGAGCGATACGCAGTGTTTT
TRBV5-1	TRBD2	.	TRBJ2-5	CASNLARASGALQETQYF	TGCGCCAGCAACTTGGCCCGGGCTAGCGGGGCCCTACAAGAGACCCAGTACTTC
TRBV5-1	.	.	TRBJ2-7	CASSLTTGRRDEQYF	TGCGCCAGCAGCTTGACTACAGGGAGGAGAGACGAGCAGTACTTC
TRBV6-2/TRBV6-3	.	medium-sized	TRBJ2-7	CASTRNFGTQGAYEQYF	TGTGCCAGCACCCGCAATTTCGGGACACAAGGAGCCTACGAGCAGTACTTC
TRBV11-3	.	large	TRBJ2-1	CASSRTRDTYNEQFF	TGTGCCAGCAGCCGTACCCGAGACACCTACAATGAGCAGTTCTTC
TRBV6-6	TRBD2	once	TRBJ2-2	CASSWSSGSSGELFF	TGTGCCAGCAGTTGGAGTAGCGGGAGTAGCGGGGAGCTATTTTTT
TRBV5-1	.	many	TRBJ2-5	CASSLASIQETQYF	TGCGCCAGCAGCTTGGCCAGCATACAAGAGACCCAGTACTTC
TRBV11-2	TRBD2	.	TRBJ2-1	CASSPSITSGKYNEQFF	TGTGCCAGTAGTCCTTCCATAACTAGCGGGAAATACAATGAGCAGTTCTTC
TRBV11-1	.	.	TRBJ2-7	CASSLKGSRECEQYF	TGTGCCAGCAGCTTAAAGGGATCGCGAGAATGCGAGCAGTACTTC
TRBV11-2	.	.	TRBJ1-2	CASCLDGTVYDYTF	TGTGCCAGCTGCTTAGATGGGACGGTCTATGACTACACTTTC
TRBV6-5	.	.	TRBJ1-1	CASSYSGHQNTEAFF	TGTGCCAGCAGTTACTCGGGGCACCAGAACACTGAAGCTTTCTTC
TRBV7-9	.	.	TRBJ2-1	CVSSLVTNGRNNEHFF	TGTGTCAGCAGCTTAGTCACTAACGGGAGAAACAATGAGCATTTCTTC
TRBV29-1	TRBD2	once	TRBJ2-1	CSVGLAAGLHNEQSF	TGCAGCGTTGGACTAGCGGCAGGGTTACACAATGAGCAGTCCTTC
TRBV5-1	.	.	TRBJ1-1	CASSPETDETFF	TGCGCCAGCAGCCCGGAGACAGATGAAACTTTCTTT
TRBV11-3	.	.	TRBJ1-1	CTSSLAANIEAFF	TGTACCAGCAGCTTAGCAGCTAACATTGAAGCTTTCTTT
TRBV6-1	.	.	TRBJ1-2	CDCSAPLYGYTF	TGTGACTGTAGTGCCCCCCTATATGGCTACACCTTC
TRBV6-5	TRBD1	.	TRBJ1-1	CASSYQGAYAETFF	TGCGCTAGCAGTTATCAGGGGGCCTACGCTGAAACTTTCTTT
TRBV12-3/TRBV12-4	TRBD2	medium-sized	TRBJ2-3	CASSLPSGWDTQYF	TGTGCCAGCAGTTTACCTAGCGGGTGGGATACGCAGTATTTT
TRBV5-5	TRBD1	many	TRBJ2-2	CASSLEQGDTGELFF	TGTGCCAGCAGCTTGGAGCAGGGGGACACCGGGGAGCTGTTTTTT
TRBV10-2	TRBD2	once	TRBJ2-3	CASSELHGLASTNMQYF	TGCGCCAGCAGTGAGTTACATGGACTAGCTAGCACAAATATGCAGTATTTT
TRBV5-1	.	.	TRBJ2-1	CACSSRGLAGGNYYNEQFF	TGCGCCTGCAGCTCGAGGGGTCTAGCAGGAGGGAACTATTACAATGAGCAATTCTTC
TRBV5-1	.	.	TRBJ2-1	CASSLVRAEEFF	TGCGCCAGCAGCTTAGTCAGGGCCGAGGAGTTCTTC
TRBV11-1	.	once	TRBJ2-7	CAGRRKRSYEQYF	TGTGCCGGCAGGAGGAAGCGATCCTACGAGCAATACTTC
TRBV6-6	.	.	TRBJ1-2	CASTVQSDSYGYTF	TGTGCCAGCACCGTACAGTCGGACAGTTATGGCTACACCTTC
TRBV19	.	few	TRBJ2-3	CASSIPTRELYF	TGTGCCAGTAGTATCCCTACCCGAGAGCTGTATTTT
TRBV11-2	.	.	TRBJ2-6	CVTQWPCSGANVLAF	TGTGTCACCCAGTGGCCGTGCTCTGGGGCCAACGTCCTGGCTTTC
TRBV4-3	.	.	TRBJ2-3	CASSPDGGPTGNRSTDTQYF	TGCGCCAGCAGCCCAGACGGTGGACCCACGGGAAATCGAAGCACAGATACGCAGTATTTT
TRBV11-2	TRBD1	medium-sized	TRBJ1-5	CASSLAGGGNQPQHF	TGTGCCAGCAGCTTAGCAGGGGGCGGCAATCAGCCCCAGCATTTT
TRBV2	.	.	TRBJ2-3	CASGRQEADTQYF	TGTGCCAGCGGGCGCCAGGAGGCAGATACGCAGTATTTT
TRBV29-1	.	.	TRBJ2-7	CSVADGLDQVEQYF	TGCAGCGTCGCAGACGGGCTGGATCAGGTTGAGCAGTACTTC
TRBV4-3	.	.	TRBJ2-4	CAGSQEEGTIQYF	TGCGCCGGCAGCCAAGAGGAGGGCACTATTCAGTACTTC
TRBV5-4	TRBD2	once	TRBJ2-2	CASSPMGLAGVGDLFF	TGTGCCAGCAGCCCAATGGGACTAGCGGGAGTCGGGGATCTGTTTTTT
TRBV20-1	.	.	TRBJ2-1	CSAPRELSYNEQFF	TGCAGTGCTCCTCGGGAGCTTTCCTACAATGAGCAGTTCTTC
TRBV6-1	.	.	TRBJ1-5	CASSEGGSDQPQHF	TGTGCCAGCAGTGAAGGGGGAAGTGATCAGCCTCAGCATTTT
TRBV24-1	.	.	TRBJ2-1	CATCEYSTTSSYNEQFF	TGTGCCACCTGTGAATACTCTACGACTAGCTCCTACAATGAGCAGTTCTTC
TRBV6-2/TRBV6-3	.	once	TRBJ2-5	CVSSMGLANTQYF	TGTGTCAGCAGTATGGGATTAGCGAACACCCAGTACTTC
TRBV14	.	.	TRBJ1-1	CASSRADLNTGAFF	TGTGCCAGCAGCCGGGCAGATTTGAACACTGGAGCTTTCTTT
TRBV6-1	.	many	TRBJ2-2	CASRDLGGVTGELFF	TGTGCCAGCAGGGATTTGGGCGGCGTAACCGGGGAGCTGTTTTTT
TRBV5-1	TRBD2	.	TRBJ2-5	CASSPLGVGGGTQYF	TGCGCCAGCAGCCCATTGGGGGTCGGGGGAGGGACTCAGTACTTC
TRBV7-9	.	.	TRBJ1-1	CASSSQQDSPKAFF	TGTGCCAGCAGCTCTCAACAGGACTCCCCTAAAGCTTTCTTT
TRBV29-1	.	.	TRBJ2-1	CSAPDGGRIGEQFF	TGCAGTGCCCCGGATGGCGGCCGGATAGGAGAGCAGTTCTTC
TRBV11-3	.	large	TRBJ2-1	CASSLDEREQFF	TGTGCCAGCAGCTTAGACGAGCGGGAGCAGTTCTTC
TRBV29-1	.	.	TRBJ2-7	CSATTSGTGTPYGQYF	TGCAGCGCCACGACATCTGGGACCGGCACCCCCTACGGGCAGTACTTC
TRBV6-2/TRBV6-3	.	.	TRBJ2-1	CASNTGFEQFF	TGTGCCAGCAACACTGGATTTGAGCAATTCTTC
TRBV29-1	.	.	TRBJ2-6	CSVWDGVVGVNVLTF	TGCAGCGTTTGGGACGGAGTGGTTGGGGTCAACGTCCTGACTTTC
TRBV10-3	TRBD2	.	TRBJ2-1	CGISPGLVWNYNEQFF	TGTGGCATCAGCCCGGGACTAGTGTGGAACTACAATGAGCAGTTCTTC
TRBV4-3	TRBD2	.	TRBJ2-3	CASSQDFPSGTSGRADMQYF	TGCGCCAGCAGCCAAGATTTCCCCTCCGGGACTAGCGGGAGAGCAGATATGCAGTATTTT
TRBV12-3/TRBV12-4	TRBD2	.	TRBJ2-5	CASTLAGGKETQYF	TGTGCCAGCACTTTAGCGGGAGGGAAAGAGACCCAGTACTTC